This TCR beta chain was identified during a study of blood T cell repertoires in COVID-19. Clones were read by immunoSEQ multiplex PCR, and TCRdb kept only the in-frame ones, dropping some. The sample shows 380,000 or so clones, around 90% of them seen only once. The CDR3 extends over 13 amino acids. Deletions cut 4 bases from V and 7 bases from J, with 7 bases between. Germline CDR1 reads KGHDR; CDR2 reads SFDVKD. Source material: PBMCs or T cells enriched from blood (not recorded which). This clonotype originated in a woman aged 40 to 49 with acute COVID-19. The gene calls are TRBV24-1 and TRBJ1-6, with D tentatively TRBD1 (5 bases). CDR3: CATSEGRNSPLHF. CDR3 sequence (DNA): TGTGCCACCAGTGAGGGGCGAAATTCACCCCTCCACTTT.